What follows are 14 T cell receptor beta chains derived from one specimen sequenced in a study of CD8 T cells in Susac syndrome. An amount of RNA that ranged from about 0.45 to 1 ug was reverse transcribed with random hexamers. Using its own MiXCR run on the immunoSEQ multiplex PCR reads, TCRdb lists one record per CDR3 protein. The table includes 200,000 to 250,000 distinct CDR3 sequences, around 93% detected once. Sequenced material: CD4+ T cells from PBMCs. Receptor source: a human donor with multiple sclerosis.

The V call is TRBV12-3 or TRBV12-4, the J call TRBJ2-1; maybe TRBD2 (7 bases). The CDR3 consists of 15 residues. The V and J ends lost 3 bases and 3 bases respectively, with 12 bases between them. The CDR3 region is CASSLVGGLYNEQFF. In DNA form, the CDR3 reads TGTGCCAGCAGTTTGGTGGGGGGGCTCTACAATGAGCAGTTCTTC.

The chain joins TRBV2 to TRBJ2-3; unclear D gene. Trimming cost V 6 bases and J 5 bases, with 12 bases left between them. The CDR3 has 13 residues. CDR1 and CDR2 from the germline V gene are SNHLY and FYNNEI. As DNA, the CDR3 is TGTGCCAGCAGGAAAAGGGTGGGAGATACGCAGTATTTT. Translation: CASRKRVGDTQYF.

The CDR3 DNA reads as TGTGCCAGCAGTATCGGACCCCAGCTGGGGACCCAGTACTTC. It translates to CASSIGPQLGTQYF. The rearrangement uses TRBV2 and TRBJ2-5; no firm D call. CDR1 and CDR2 (germline): SNHLY, FYNNEI. The CDR3 has 14 amino acids. Trimming left V 5 bases short and J 7 bases short, with 17 bases between.

This clonotype was recorded only once. The V and J genes are TRBV29-1 and TRBJ2-1; unclear D gene. The CDR3 length is 17 residues. Per germline, CDR1 SQVTM and CDR2 ANQGSEA. Trimming pared 4 bases from V and 0 bases from J, leaving 19 bases between. The CDR3 spells CSVVYELTSTSYNEQFF. CDR3 DNA: TGCAGCGTTGTATACGAACTAACGTCAACCTCCTACAATGAGCAGTTCTTC.

The J gene is TRBJ2-1, the V gene TRBV7-3, with TRBD2 as a possible D gene (5 bases). The germline V and J ends were trimmed by 5 bases and 10 bases, with 12 bases remaining between them. Germline CDR1 reads SGHTA; CDR2 reads FQGTGA. CDR3 length: 12 amino acids. CDR3 nucleotide sequence: TGTGCCAGCAGCCCGGGGTCGGGGGAGCAGTTCTTC. Translating it yields CASSPGSGEQFF.

V gene TRBV27 combines with J gene TRBJ2-3, with 7 bases lining up with TRBD1. The CDR3 runs to 16 residues. Germline V gene lookup returns CDR1 MNHEY and CDR2 SMNVEV (reference sequence). After removal of 5 bases from V and 0 bases from J, the junction contained 8 bases not matched to a gene. CDR3 loop: CASSQRTGTSTDTQYF. CDR3 bases: TGTGCCAGCAGTCAGCGGACAGGAACTAGCACAGATACGCAGTATTTT.

This clonotype was seen only a few times. The chain recombines TRBV6-5 with TRBJ1-6; 8 positions match TRBD1. The ends lost 2 bases at V and 7 bases at J; junction bases unmatched: 1. The CDR3 contains 14 residues. In germline, CDR1 is MNHEY, CDR2 SVGAGI. The CDR3 coding sequence is TGTGCCAGCAGTTACCGGGACAGGAATTCACCCCTCCACTTT. Residues: CASSYRDRNSPLHF.

This sequence joins TRBV20-1 and TRBJ2-1, with a weak D call TRBD2 (6 bases). V was shortened by 6 bases and J by 7 bases, with 22 bases between the two germline ends. The V gene's germline CDR1 is DFQATT and CDR2 SNEGSKA (reference sequence). There are 15 residues in the CDR3. The DNA of the CDR3 is TGCAGTGCGCCTCTAGGAGGGGCGGTTCGTAATGAGCAGTTCTTC. Its protein product is CSAPLGGAVRNEQFF.

The chain joins TRBV19 to TRBJ2-5; a weak D match, TRBD1 (6 bases). Germline CDR1 reads LNHDA; CDR2 reads SQIVND (reference sequence). The ends were cut back, 6 bases at V and 5 bases at J, with 13 bases in the middle. The CDR3 is made up of 13 amino acids. The chain's CDR3 is CASSEQGRETQYF. The DNA of the CDR3 is TGTGCCAGTAGCGAACAGGGTCGCGAGACCCAGTACTTC.

The chain couples TRBV2 to TRBJ1-2; D might be TRBD1 (5 bases). The germline V gene has CDR1 SNHLY and CDR2 FYNNEI. The V and J ends lost 7 bases and 2 bases respectively, with 17 bases between them. This CDR3 has 15 amino acids. This CDR3 reads CASMRDAMKNYGYTF. The CDR3 nucleotides read TGTGCCAGCATGAGGGACGCGATGAAAAACTATGGCTACACCTTC. The variable domain in full, with the rest retrieved from reference TRBV2 and TRBJ1-2, is EPEVTQTPSHQVTQMGQEVILRCVPISNHLYFYWYRQILGQKVEFLVSFYNNEISEKSEIFDDQFSVERPDGSNFTLKIRSTKLEDSAMYFCASMRDAMKNYGYTFGSGTRLTVV.

CDR3 DNA: TGTGCCTCCACATCAGGACAGGGGATATTGGGGTCCTACAATGAGCAGTTCTTC. Translated, it gives CASTSGQGILGSYNEQFF. The chain has TRBV30 and TRBJ2-1, with 9 bases lining up with TRBD1. The V segment lost 7 bases and the J segment 1 base; nucleotides outside the gene matches: 17. Germline assignment: CDR1 GTSNPN and CDR2 SVGIG (reference sequence). The CDR3 extends over 18 amino acids.

This chain connects TRBV28 to TRBJ2-7; D gene uncertain. This CDR3 is 11 amino acids long. V lost 10 bases to trimming and J lost 5 bases, with 12 bases between them. The germline gives CDR1 MDHEN, CDR2 SYDVKM. The CDR3 region is CATFAVHEQYV. The DNA of the CDR3 is TGTGCCACCTTTGCGGTGCACGAGCAGTACGTC.

This clonotype was observed a few times. V usage is TRBV30 and J usage is TRBJ2-1; 7 bases agree with TRBD2. The germline gives CDR1 GTSNPN, CDR2 SVGIG (reference sequence). The CDR3 totals 13 residues. Unmatched junction bases numbered 7, after V lost 3 bases and J lost 8 bases. CDR3 coding DNA: TGTGCCTGGAGCCCCGGCCGGGGGGATGAGCAGTTCTTC. It translates to CAWSPGRGDEQFF.

The chain links TRBV20-1 to TRBJ2-1; 9 positions match TRBD2. In germline, CDR1 is DFQATT, CDR2 SNEGSKA (reference sequence). J gave up 9 bases and V 1 base, and 10 bases lay outside the gene matches. This CDR3 region has 15 residues. In DNA, the CDR3 is TGCAGTGCTAGAGTTGGCGGGGGGGCTATGACTGAGCAGTTCTTC. It is translated as CSARVGGGAMTEQFF.